The TCR beta chain described here comes from a study of post-analysis software for immune sequencing data. Study-wide results and caveats: Samples from one preparation batch, clustered by F measure, grouped strongly together. Patients used about five TRBV segments, including TRBV5-6, TRBV5-1 and TRBV20-1, more often than controls. Controls significantly exceeded multiple sclerosis patients in normalized Chao1 diversity.

From germline, CDR1 is MNHEY and CDR2 SVGEGT. This CDR3 comprises 14 residues. The V gene lost 8 bases and the J gene lost 1 base, with 14 bases spanning the gap. Concerning this clonotype: As yet, its antigen is unknown.

Carried by the TCR beta cDNA libraries were unique molecular identifiers. MiXCR, run by TCRdb on the PCR reads, gives a single entry per CDR3 protein. The repertoire includes around 400,000 distinct CDR3 sequences, less than 40% of them detected once, and under 9% sits in the top ten. The chain is built from TRBV6-2 or TRBV6-3 and TRBJ1-1; perhaps TRBD1 as D (5 bases). The specimen sequenced was blood. The sequence was obtained from a girl aged 2-10 years with multiple sclerosis. The CDR3 sequence: CASCPGLRNTEAFF. CDR3 DNA: TGTGCCAGCTGTCCGGGACTCAGGAACACTGAAGCTTTCTTT.